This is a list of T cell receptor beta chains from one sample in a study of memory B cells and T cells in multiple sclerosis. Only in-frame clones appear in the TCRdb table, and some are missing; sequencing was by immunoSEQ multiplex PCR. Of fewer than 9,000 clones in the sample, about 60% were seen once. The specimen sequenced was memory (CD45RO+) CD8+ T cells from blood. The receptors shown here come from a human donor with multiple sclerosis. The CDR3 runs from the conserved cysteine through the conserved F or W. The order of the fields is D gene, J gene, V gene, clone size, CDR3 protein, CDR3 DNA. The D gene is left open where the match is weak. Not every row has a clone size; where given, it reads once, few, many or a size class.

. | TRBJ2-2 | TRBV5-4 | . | CASSPLETGELFF | TGTGCCAGCAGCCCTCTAGAGACCGGGGAGCTGTTTTTT
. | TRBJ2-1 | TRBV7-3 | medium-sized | CASSLAGGYNEQFF | TGTGCCAGCAGCTTAGCCGGAGGTTACAATGAGCAGTTCTTC
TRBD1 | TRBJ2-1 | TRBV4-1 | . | CASSQDQGASNEQFF | TGCGCCAGCAGCCAAGATCAGGGGGCCTCCAATGAGCAGTTCTTC
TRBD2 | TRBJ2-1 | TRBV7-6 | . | CASSHPSGGFYNEQFF | TGTGCCAGCAGTCACCCTAGCGGGGGGTTTTACAATGAGCAGTTCTTC
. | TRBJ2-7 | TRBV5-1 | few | CASSFGLGYEQYF | TGCGCCAGCAGCTTCGGTCTCGGCTACGAGCAGTACTTC
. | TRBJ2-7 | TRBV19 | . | CASSYRQHSYEQYF | TGTGCCAGTAGTTATCGACAGCATTCCTACGAGCAGTACTTC
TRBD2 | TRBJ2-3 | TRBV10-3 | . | CAIRLGTSGRTDTQYF | TGTGCCATCAGACTGGGGACTAGCGGGAGAACAGATACGCAGTATTTT
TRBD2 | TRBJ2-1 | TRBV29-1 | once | CSVEGRTSGKTGYNEQFF | TGCAGCGTTGAAGGTAGAACTAGCGGGAAGACCGGCTACAATGAGCAGTTCTTC
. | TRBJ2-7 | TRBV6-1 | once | CASSELRGTYEQYF | TGTGCCAGCAGTGAGCTGCGGGGTACCTACGAGCAGTACTTC
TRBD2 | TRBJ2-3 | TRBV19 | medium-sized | CASSILGGTDTQYF | TGTGCCAGTAGTATCCTCGGGGGGACAGATACGCAGTATTTT
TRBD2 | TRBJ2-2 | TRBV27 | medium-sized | CASSLFSGGDFGELFF | TGTGCCAGCAGTTTATTTAGCGGGGGGGACTTCGGGGAGCTGTTTTTT
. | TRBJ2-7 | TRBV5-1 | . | CASSLRRGGEQYF | TGCGCCAGCAGCTTGAGACGAGGGGGCGAGCAGTACTTC
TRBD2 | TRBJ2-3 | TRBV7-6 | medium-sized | CASSLIAGGTTDTQYF | TGTGCCAGCAGCCTGATAGCGGGGGGAACCACAGATACGCAGTATTTT
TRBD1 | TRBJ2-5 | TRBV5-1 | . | CASSLNPTGFSGETQYF | TGCGCCAGCAGCTTAAATCCGACAGGGTTCTCGGGAGAGACCCAGTACTTC
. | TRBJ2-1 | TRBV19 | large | CASSPRGRVVLNEQFF | TGTGCCAGTAGTCCTAGGGGCAGGGTGGTGCTGAATGAGCAGTTCTTC
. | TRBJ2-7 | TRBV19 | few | CAVGEYEQYF | TGTGCCGTTGGGGAGTACGAGCAGTACTTC
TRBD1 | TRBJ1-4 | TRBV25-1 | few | CASSGTGGAGKLFF | TGTGCCAGCAGTGGGACAGGGGGCGCGGGAAAACTGTTTTTT
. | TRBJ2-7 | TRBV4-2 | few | CASSLAQADEQYF | TGTGCCAGCAGCTTGGCACAGGCCGACGAGCAGTACTTC
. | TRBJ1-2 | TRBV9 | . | CASSVERGFGYTF | TGTGCCAGCAGCGTAGAGCGGGGGTTTGGCTACACCTTC
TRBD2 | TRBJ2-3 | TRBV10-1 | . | CASSIGRGADTQYF | TGCGCCAGCAGTATTGGCCGGGGGGCAGATACGCAGTATTTT
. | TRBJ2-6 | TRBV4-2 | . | CASSQERGSGANVLTF | TGTGCCAGCAGCCAAGAGAGAGGGTCTGGGGCCAACGTCCTGACTTTC
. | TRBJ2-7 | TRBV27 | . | CASRPTRDTPYEQYF | TGTGCCAGCAGACCTACTAGAGACACTCCCTACGAGCAGTACTTC
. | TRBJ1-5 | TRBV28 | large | CASSRGMGNQPQHF | TGTGCCAGCAGCCGAGGGATGGGCAATCAGCCCCAGCATTTT
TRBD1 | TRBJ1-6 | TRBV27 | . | CASSLSGTGGTALHF | TGTGCCAGCAGTTTATCGGGGACAGGGGGAACGGCCCTCCACTTT
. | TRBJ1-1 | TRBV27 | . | CASSLQGLSEAFF | TGTGCCAGCAGCCTACAGGGTCTCAGTGAAGCTTTCTTT
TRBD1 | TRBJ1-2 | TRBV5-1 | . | CASSPETGMVWGYTF | TGCGCCAGCAGCCCCGAGACAGGGATGGTTTGGGGCTACACCTTC
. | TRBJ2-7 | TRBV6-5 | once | CASKTGSVYEQYF | TGTGCCAGCAAAACAGGGTCGGTCTACGAGCAGTACTTC
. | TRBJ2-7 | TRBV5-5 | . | CASSSYITGSHEQYF | TGTGCCAGCAGCTCGTATATAACAGGTTCCCACGAGCAGTACTTC
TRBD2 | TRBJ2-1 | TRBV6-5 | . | CASSYSGLAGSEQFF | TGTGCCAGCAGTTACTCGGGACTAGCGGGCTCTGAGCAGTTCTTC
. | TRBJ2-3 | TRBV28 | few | CASSDRDSGTDTQYF | TGTGCCAGCAGTGACAGGGACTCTGGCACAGATACGCAGTATTTT
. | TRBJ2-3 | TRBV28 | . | CASSFPPTSSSSTDTQYF | TGTGCCAGCAGTTTCCCCCCGACTTCGAGCTCTAGCACAGATACGCAGTATTTT
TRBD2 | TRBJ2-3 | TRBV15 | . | CATSRDGREADTQYF | TGTGCCACCAGCAGAGATGGACGGGAGGCAGATACGCAGTATTTT
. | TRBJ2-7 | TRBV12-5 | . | CASGLGQVPYEQYF | TGTGCTAGTGGTTTGGGACAGGTCCCCTACGAGCAGTACTTC
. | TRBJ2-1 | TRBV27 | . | CASWEVNNEQFF | TGTGCCAGTTGGGAGGTGAACAATGAGCAGTTCTTC
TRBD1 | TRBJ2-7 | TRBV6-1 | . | CASSEVAGQGAKEQYF | TGTGCCAGCAGTGAAGTAGCGGGACAGGGGGCGAAGGAGCAGTACTTC
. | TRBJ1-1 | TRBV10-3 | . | CATSPGNTEAFF | TGTGCCACCTCCCCGGGGAACACTGAAGCTTTCTTT
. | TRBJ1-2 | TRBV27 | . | CASSLSPPVRGGYTF | TGTGCCAGCAGTTTAAGTCCCCCGGTCAGGGGAGGCTACACCTTC
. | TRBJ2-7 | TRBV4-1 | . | CASSPRDGGYEQYF | TGCGCCAGCAGCCCGCGGGACGGTGGCTACGAGCAGTACTTC
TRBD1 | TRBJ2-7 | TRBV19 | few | CASSGTGPSYEQYF | TGTGCCAGTAGTGGGACAGGTCCCTCCTACGAGCAGTACTTC
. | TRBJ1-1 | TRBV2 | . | CASSEREVSGWANTEAFF | TGTGCCAGCAGTGAAAGGGAGGTGAGCGGATGGGCAAACACTGAAGCTTTCTTT
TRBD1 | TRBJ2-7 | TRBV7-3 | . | CASSRGATGMNEQYF | TGTGCCAGCAGCCGGGGAGCGACAGGGATGAACGAGCAGTACTTC
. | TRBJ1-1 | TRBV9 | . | CASSPPNTEAFF | TGTGCCAGCAGCCCTCCCAACACTGAAGCTTTCTTT
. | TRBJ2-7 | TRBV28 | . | CATAIADSYEQYF | TGTGCCACAGCCATAGCGGACTCCTACGAGCAGTACTTC
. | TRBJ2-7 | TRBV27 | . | CASSFDAEGPRQYF | TGTGCCAGCAGTTTTGATGCAGAGGGTCCGAGGCAGTACTTC
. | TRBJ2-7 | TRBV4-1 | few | CASSNRWGQGVEEQYF | TGCGCCAGCAGCAACAGGTGGGGGCAGGGAGTCGAGGAGCAGTACTTC
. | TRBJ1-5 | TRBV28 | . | CASSLLLGTNQPQHF | TGTGCCAGCAGTTTATTATTGGGGACTAATCAGCCCCAGCATTTT
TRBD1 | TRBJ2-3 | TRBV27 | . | CASTRGRTDTQYF | TGTGCCAGCACTAGGGGGCGCACAGATACGCAGTATTTT
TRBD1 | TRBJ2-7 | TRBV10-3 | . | CAIRTGDSYEQYF | TGTGCCATCAGGACCGGGGACAGCTACGAGCAGTACTTC